The T cell receptor beta chain described here comes from a study of Graves' ophthalmopathy and Graves' hyperthyroidism. Study in general: The blood sample was drawn at first diagnosis and before any treatment. Study-level findings and limits: Blood contained most expanded thyroid clonotypes exceeding 0.001 frequency.

Worth noting for this clonotype: What it binds is not known.

After removal of 3 bases from V and 3 bases from J, the junction contained 5 bases not matched to a gene. The CDR3 is 14 residues long. The germline gives CDR1 SGHRS, CDR2 YFSETQ. Amplification from RNA transcripts yielded the TCR beta CDR3 regions. The first round was an RT-PCR with HTBI primers, and the second round was a multiplex PCR. TCRdb called the multiplex PCR reads again in MiXCR, with one record for every CDR3 protein. This table has 650,000 to 900,000 distinct CDR3 sequences, roughly 40% appearing once. This clonotype originated in an adult man with Graves' ophthalmopathy. Sequenced material: peripheral blood. The rearrangement uses TRBV5-1 and TRBJ2-7; 8 bases match TRBD1. The CDR3 DNA is TGCGCCAGCAGCTCGACACAGGGGGACTACGAGCAGTACTTC. Translating gives CASSSTQGDYEQYF.